A selection of T cell receptor beta chains follows, all from one sample in a study of spatial heterogeneity in lung cancer. Each CDR3 protein is one row after TCRdb ran MiXCR on the 5' RACE reads. The table records approximately 52,000 distinct CDR3 sequences, less than 9% of them present only once. The starting material was PBMCs, obtained at surgery. The receptors were gathered from a female donor with early-stage non-small cell lung cancer. Both conserved end residues are part of each CDR3. D genes are given only for firm matches. Clone size, where shown, is once, few, many, or a class for clones that have expanded.

abundance	v_gene	d_gene	j_gene	CDR3nt	CDR3aa
many	TRBV9	.	TRBJ2-2	TGTGCCAGCAGCCCCCAACCCGCGGGCGTCGGGGAGCTGTTTTTT	CASSPQPAGVGELFF
many	TRBV11-2	.	TRBJ2-7	TGTGCCAGCAGCTTAGAGAGGGAGAACCAGCAGTACTTC	CASSLERENQQYF
many	TRBV10-3	TRBD1	TRBJ2-3	TGTGCCATCGGTACGGGACAGGGCACAGATACGCAGTATTTT	CAIGTGQGTDTQYF
many	TRBV6-6	.	TRBJ1-5	TGTGCCAGCAGCCCCGGGGGACCCCAGCATTTT	CASSPGGPQHF
few	TRBV7-9	.	TRBJ2-2	TGTGCCAGCAGACTGGGTTACAGGGCGTCGGGACACACCGGGGAGCTGTTTTTT	CASRLGYRASGHTGELFF
.	TRBV7-2	.	TRBJ1-6	TGTGCCAGCAGCTTAGAAGTCGGCTCGGATTCACCCCTCCACTTT	CASSLEVGSDSPLHF
many	TRBV10-2	.	TRBJ2-7	TGCGCCAGCAGTGATTACAGGGCTTACGAGCAGTACTTC	CASSDYRAYEQYF
many	TRBV3-1	TRBD1	TRBJ1-5	TGTGCCAGCAGCCAATCTTACGACAGGGGGATTTGGCCCCAGCATTTT	CASSQSYDRGIWPQHF
.	TRBV7-9	.	TRBJ2-1	TGTGCCAGCACGAGCTCCTACAATGAGCAGTTCTTC	CASTSSYNEQFF
.	TRBV5-1	.	TRBJ2-3	TGCGCCAGCAGCCTACGGCGGGACACAGAAACGCAGTATTTT	CASSLRRDTETQYF
.	TRBV9	.	TRBJ2-3	TGTGCCAGCAGCGCCGGTATATGGGGCACAGATACGCAGTATTTT	CASSAGIWGTDTQYF
few	TRBV4-3	.	TRBJ2-7	TGCGCCAGCAGCCAATCCTCGGGTGGCAGGGTTAACTACGAGCAGTACTTC	CASSQSSGGRVNYEQYF
many	TRBV11-2	.	TRBJ2-5	TGTGCCAGCTCCCCCGGGGTTGAGACGGAAGAGACCCAGTACTTC	CASSPGVETEETQYF
many	TRBV7-8	.	TRBJ2-7	TGTGCCAGCAGCTCATACTACGAGCAGTACTTC	CASSSYYEQYF
many	TRBV12-3/TRBV12-4	.	TRBJ2-7	TGTGCCAGCAGTTCCGGGGCCTACGAGCAGTACTTC	CASSSGAYEQYF
many	TRBV28	TRBD1	TRBJ2-2	TGTGCCAGCAGTTTTGGGGACAGGGAAACCGGGGAGCTGTTTTTT	CASSFGDRETGELFF
.	TRBV4-1	.	TRBJ1-5	TGCGCCAGCAGCCAAGGTTGGGGTTCTAGCAATCAGCCCCAGCATTTT	CASSQGWGSSNQPQHF
many	TRBV7-2	.	TRBJ2-3	TGTGCCAGCACGCAATTGGAGGGTACGCAGTATTTT	CASTQLEGTQYF
many	TRBV23-1	.	TRBJ1-6	TGCGCCAGCAGCCCCCCTCTTCGGCTACTCGATAATTCACCCCTCCACTTT	CASSPPLRLLDNSPLHF
many	TRBV20-1	TRBD2	TRBJ2-3	TGCAGTGCTGATCACTCGCGGGGGGGCACAGATACGCAGTATTTT	CSADHSRGGTDTQYF
few	TRBV20-1	.	TRBJ1-5	TGCAGTGCTAGGAAGGGCAGGTTTGGCAATCAGCCCCAGCATTTT	CSARKGRFGNQPQHF
many	TRBV6-5	.	TRBJ1-1	TGTGCCAGCAGTTACGCGCTTCTGACAGACAGGAACACTGAAGCTTTCTTT	CASSYALLTDRNTEAFF
.	TRBV13	TRBD2	TRBJ2-1	TGTGCCAGCAGCTTAAGTAGCGGGGTCCCCTACAATGAGCAGTTCTTC	CASSLSSGVPYNEQFF
many	TRBV30	TRBD2	TRBJ2-7	TGTGCCTGGAGTCCCGGGAGGAACTACGAGCAGTACTTC	CAWSPGRNYEQYF
many	TRBV7-8	.	TRBJ1-5	TGTGCCAGCAGCGCCGCGACAGGATATAGCAATCAGCCCCAGCATTTT	CASSAATGYSNQPQHF
many	TRBV29-1	.	TRBJ1-3	TGCAGCGTTCAGTCACAGAGCTCTGGAAACACCATATATTTT	CSVQSQSSGNTIYF
many	TRBV29-1	TRBD2	TRBJ2-1	TGCAGCGTTGCGCGGACTAGCGGGGGGGTCAGCTCCTACAATGAGCAGTTCTTC	CSVARTSGGVSSYNEQFF
many	TRBV2	.	TRBJ1-1	TGTGCCAGCAGTGAAGTCGGCAGCCCTCCCGCGGCTTTCTTT	CASSEVGSPPAAFF
many	TRBV28	.	TRBJ2-3	TGTGCCAGCAGCACTAGACTGAACACCCTCACAGATACGCAGTATTTT	CASSTRLNTLTDTQYF
few	TRBV6-2/TRBV6-3	.	TRBJ2-7	TGTGCCAGCAGTTCAACCGGGACCTACGAGCAGTACTTC	CASSSTGTYEQYF
many	TRBV29-1	.	TRBJ2-2	TGCAGCGTTTTCGCGTCGGGCGGGGAGCTGTTTTTT	CSVFASGGELFF
many	TRBV20-1	TRBD2	TRBJ2-5	TGCAGTGCTAGCAGCTGGGGCTCGAAGACTAGCGGGGGTGAGACCCAGTACTTC	CSASSWGSKTSGGETQYF
few	TRBV7-2	TRBD2	TRBJ2-3	TGTGCCAGCAGCTTAGTGGCTAGCGGGGGGGTTAATACGCAGTATTTT	CASSLVASGGVNTQYF
many	TRBV3-1	.	TRBJ2-1	TGTGCCAGCAGCCAAAGGGGCAATGAGCAGTTCTTC	CASSQRGNEQFF
many	TRBV19	.	TRBJ1-2	TGTGCCGTATCAGACACACCACTAGCTAACTATGGCTACACCTTC	CAVSDTPLANYGYTF
few	TRBV10-3	TRBD1	TRBJ2-3	TGTGCCATCAGGGGACAGGGTGGAGATACGCAGTATTTT	CAIRGQGGDTQYF
many	TRBV3-1	.	TRBJ2-1	TGTGCCAGCAGCCAAGCGGGGTACAGCAATGAGCAGTTCTTC	CASSQAGYSNEQFF
many	TRBV7-2	TRBD2	TRBJ2-5	TGTGCCAGCAGCAGTACTAGCGGGGGGCAAGAGACCCAGTACTTC	CASSSTSGGQETQYF
many	TRBV15	.	TRBJ1-2	TGTGCCACCAGCAGCTGGACAGCTTATGGCTACACCTTC	CATSSWTAYGYTF
many	TRBV27	.	TRBJ2-3	TGCTGCAGCCAGGGGCGCGGGACAGATACGCAGTATTTT	CCSQGRGTDTQYF
.	TRBV5-1	TRBD2	TRBJ2-3	TGCGCCAGCAGCTTGGAATCGGGGCTAGCGGGGTCAGATACGCAGTATTTT	CASSLESGLAGSDTQYF
.	TRBV20-1	TRBD1	TRBJ2-7	TGCAGTGCAAACTACCCTGGACAGGGTGGCTACGAGCAGTACTTC	CSANYPGQGGYEQYF
.	TRBV6-5	.	TRBJ2-3	TGTGCCAGCAGGCTAGGAGCAGATACGCAGTATTTT	CASRLGADTQYF
many	TRBV29-1	.	TRBJ1-5	TGCAGCGTTGGGAGTCAGCCCCAGCATTTT	CSVGSQPQHF